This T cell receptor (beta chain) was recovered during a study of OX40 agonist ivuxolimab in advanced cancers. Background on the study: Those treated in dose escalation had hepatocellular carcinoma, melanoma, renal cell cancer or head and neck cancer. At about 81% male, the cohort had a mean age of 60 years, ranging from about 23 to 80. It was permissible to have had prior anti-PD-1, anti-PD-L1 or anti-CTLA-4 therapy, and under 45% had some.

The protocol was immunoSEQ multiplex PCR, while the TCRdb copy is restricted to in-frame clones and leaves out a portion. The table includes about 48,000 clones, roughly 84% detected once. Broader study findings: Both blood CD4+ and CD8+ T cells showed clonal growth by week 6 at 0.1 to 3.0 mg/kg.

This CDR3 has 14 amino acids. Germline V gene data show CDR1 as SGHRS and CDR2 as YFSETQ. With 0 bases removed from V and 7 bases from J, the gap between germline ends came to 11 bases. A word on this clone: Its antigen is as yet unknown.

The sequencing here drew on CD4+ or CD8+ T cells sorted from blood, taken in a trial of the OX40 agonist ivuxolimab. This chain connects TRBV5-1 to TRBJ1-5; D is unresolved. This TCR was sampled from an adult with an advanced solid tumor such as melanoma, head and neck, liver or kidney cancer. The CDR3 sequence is CASSLDSGGQPQHF. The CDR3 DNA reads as TGCGCCAGCAGCTTGGACTCAGGCGGGCAGCCCCAGCATTTT.